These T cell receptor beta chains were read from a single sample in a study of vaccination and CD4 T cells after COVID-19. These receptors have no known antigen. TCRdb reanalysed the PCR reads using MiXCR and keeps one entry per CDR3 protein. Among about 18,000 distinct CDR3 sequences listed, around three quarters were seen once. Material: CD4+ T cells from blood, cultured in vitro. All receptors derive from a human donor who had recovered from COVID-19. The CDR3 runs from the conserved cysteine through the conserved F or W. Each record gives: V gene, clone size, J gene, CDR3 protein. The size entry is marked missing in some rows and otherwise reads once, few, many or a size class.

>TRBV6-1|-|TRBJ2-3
CASKVVAGELGTDTQYF
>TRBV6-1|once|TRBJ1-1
CASRTGTGTLF
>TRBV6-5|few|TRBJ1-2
CASSYHGRSYGYTF
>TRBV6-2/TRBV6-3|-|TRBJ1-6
CASSRNSGLGSPLHF
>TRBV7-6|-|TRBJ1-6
CASSLTGDNSPLHF
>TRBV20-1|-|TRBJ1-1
CSARSSRGEGSEAFF
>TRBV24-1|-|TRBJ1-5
CATSDSRPGQGFGQPQHF
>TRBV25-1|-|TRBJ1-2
CASSATSYGYTF
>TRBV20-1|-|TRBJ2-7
CSRGVAGDSYEQYF
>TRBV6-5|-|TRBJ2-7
CASSYRDSYEQYF
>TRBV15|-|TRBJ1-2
CATSRDQLFGGYTF
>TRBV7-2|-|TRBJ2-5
CASSLEGKTQYF
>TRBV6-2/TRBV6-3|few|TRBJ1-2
CASSYESGGIYGYTF
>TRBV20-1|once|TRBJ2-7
CSALTGTGVYEQYF
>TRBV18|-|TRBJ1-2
CASSPDSRLGYGYTF
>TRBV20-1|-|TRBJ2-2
CSARTRVIGGELFF
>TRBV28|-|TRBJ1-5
CASRSPGTGGGQPQHF
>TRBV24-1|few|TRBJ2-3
CATSDPRTPSTDTQYF
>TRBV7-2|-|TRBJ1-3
CASSLAGSGNTIYF
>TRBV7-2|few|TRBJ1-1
CASSLDPRMGTEAFF
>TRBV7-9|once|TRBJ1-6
CASSLAGGVSPLHF
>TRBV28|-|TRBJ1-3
CACREGGGNTIYF
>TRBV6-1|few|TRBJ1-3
CASSEGGGNRDTIYF
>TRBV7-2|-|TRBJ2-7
CASSPRGGGSYEQYF
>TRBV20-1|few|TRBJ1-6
CSASFRANNSPLHF
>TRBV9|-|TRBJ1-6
CASSQQGGLNSPLHF
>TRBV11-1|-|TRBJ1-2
CASSPSGGQGYGYTF
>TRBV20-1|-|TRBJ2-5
CSARLGLAAETQYF
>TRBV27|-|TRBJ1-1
CASSLSNLRQGITEAFF
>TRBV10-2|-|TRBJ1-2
CATAEGFYGYTF
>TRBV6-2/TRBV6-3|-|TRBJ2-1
CASSYGGSYNEQFF
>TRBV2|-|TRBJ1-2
CASTGQGDGYTF
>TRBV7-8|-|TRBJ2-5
CASYPSPFNRETQYF
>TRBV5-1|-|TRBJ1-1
CANQLGTGSYNTEAFF
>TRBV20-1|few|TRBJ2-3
CSARRGARGRGSTDTQYF
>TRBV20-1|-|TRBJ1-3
CSASSQGSGNTIYF
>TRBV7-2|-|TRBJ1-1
CASSLAPGQGEAFF
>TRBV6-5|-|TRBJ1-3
CASSYLGRSSGNTIYF
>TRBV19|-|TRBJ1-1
CASTTGLRTEAFF
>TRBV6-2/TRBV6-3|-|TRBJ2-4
CASSSTRDGGTQYF
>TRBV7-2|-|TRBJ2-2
CASSSYGLAGVAGELFF
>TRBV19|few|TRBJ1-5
CASSTSTGAKPQHF
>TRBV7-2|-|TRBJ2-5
CASSSGIRLAGRETQYF
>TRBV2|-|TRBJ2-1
CASTGEMNEQFF
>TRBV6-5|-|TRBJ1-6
CASSSNSPLHF